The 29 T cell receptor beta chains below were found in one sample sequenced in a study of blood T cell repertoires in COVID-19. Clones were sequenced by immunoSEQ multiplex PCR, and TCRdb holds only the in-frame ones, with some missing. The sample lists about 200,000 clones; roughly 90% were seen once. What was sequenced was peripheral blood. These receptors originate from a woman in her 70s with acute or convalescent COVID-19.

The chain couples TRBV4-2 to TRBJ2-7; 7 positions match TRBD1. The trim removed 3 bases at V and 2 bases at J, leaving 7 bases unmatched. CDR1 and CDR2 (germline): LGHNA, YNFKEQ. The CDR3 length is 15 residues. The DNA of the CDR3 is TGTGCCAGCAGCCACCCGGGACAGAGAGCCTACGAGCAGTACTTC. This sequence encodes CASSHPGQRAYEQYF.

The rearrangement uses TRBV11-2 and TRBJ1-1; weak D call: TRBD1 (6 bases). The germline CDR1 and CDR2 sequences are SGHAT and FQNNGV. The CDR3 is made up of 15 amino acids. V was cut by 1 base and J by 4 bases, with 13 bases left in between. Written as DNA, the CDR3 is TGTGCCAGCAGCTTAGGGTGGGGGGGGCCCACTGAAGCTTTCTTT. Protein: CASSLGWGGPTEAFF.

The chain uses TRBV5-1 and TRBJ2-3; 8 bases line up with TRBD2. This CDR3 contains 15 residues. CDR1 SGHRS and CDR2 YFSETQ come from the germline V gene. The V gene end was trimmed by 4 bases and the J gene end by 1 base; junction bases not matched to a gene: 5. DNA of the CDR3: TGCGCCAGCAGCGCGACTAGCGTTCGCACAGATACGCAGTATTTT. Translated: CASSATSVRTDTQYF.

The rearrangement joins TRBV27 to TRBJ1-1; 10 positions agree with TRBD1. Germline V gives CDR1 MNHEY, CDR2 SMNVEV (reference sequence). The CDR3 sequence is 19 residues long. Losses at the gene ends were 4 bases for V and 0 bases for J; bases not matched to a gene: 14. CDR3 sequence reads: CASSSYFRDRGKVNTEAFF. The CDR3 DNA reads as TGTGCCAGCAGTTCATATTTTCGGGACAGGGGTAAAGTGAACACTGAAGCTTTCTTT.

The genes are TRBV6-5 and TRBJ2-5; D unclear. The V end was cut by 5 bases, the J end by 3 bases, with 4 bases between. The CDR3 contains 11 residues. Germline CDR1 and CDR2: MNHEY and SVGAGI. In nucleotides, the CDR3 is TGTGCCAGCAGTCGTAAAGAGACCCAGTACTTC. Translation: CASSRKETQYF.

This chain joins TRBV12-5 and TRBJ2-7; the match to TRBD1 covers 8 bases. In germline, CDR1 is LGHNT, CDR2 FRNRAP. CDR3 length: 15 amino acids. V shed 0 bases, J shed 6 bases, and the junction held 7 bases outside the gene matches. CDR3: CASGLVLTGASEQYF. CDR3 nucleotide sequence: TGTGCTAGTGGTTTGGTACTGACAGGGGCTAGCGAGCAGTACTTC. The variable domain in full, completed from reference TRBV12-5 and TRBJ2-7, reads DARVTQTPRHKVTEMGQEVTMRCQPILGHNTVFWYRQTMMQGLELLAYFRNRAPLDDSGMPKDRFSAEMPDATLATLKIQPSEPRDSAVYFCASGLVLTGASEQYFGPGTRLTVT.

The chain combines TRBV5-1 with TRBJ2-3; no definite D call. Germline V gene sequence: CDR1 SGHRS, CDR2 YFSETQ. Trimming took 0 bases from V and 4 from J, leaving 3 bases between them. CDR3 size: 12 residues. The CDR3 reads CASSLAADTQYF. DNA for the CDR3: TGCGCCAGCAGCTTGGCCGCAGATACGCAGTATTTT.

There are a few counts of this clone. The CDR3 DNA reads as TGTGCCAGCGGAGAAGAGACCCAGTACTTC. It codes for CASGEETQYF. The V call is TRBV7-9, the J call TRBJ2-5; D remains unclear. The length of the CDR3 is 10 residues. Germline CDR1 is SEHNR and CDR2 is FQNEAQ (reference sequence). Trimming cost V 8 bases and J 3 bases, with 4 bases left between them.

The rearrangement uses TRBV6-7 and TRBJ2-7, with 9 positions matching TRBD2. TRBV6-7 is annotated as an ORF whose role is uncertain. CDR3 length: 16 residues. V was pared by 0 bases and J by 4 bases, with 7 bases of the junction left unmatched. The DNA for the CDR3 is TGTGCCAGCAGTTACTCTAGCGGGAGCTTGTGTTACGAGCAGTACTTC. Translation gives CASSYSSGSLCYEQYF.

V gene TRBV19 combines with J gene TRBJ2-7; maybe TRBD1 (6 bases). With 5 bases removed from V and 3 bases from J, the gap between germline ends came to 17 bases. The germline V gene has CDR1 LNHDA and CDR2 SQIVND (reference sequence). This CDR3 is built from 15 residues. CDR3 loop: CASSAYRARGYEQYF. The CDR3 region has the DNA TGTGCCAGTAGTGCTTACAGGGCTAGGGGCTACGAGCAGTACTTC. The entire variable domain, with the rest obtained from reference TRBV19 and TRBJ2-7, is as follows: DGGITQSPKYLFRKEGQNVTLSCEQNLNHDAMYWYRQDPGQGLRLIYYSQIVNDFQKGDIAEGYSVSREKKESFPLTVTSAQKNPTAFYLCASSAYRARGYEQYFGPGTRLTVT.

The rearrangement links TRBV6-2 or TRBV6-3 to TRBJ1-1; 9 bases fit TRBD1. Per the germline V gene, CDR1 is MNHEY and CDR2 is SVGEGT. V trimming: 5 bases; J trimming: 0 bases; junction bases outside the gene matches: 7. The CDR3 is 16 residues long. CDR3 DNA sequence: TGTGCCAGCAGTACAAGGACAGGGGTGATGAACACTGAAGCTTTCTTT. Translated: CASSTRTGVMNTEAFF.

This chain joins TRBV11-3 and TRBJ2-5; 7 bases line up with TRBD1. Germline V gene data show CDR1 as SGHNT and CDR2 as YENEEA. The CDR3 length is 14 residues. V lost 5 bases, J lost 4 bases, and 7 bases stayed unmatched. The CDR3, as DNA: TGTGCCAGCAGCAAATGGGACAGTGTAGAGACCCAGTACTTC. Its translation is CASSKWDSVETQYF.

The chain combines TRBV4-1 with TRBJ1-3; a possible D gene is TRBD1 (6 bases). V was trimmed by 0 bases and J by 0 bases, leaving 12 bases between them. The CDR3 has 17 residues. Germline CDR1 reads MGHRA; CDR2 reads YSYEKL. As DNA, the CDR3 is TGCGCCAGCAGCCAAGATCCGGCAGGGGCCTCTGGAAACACCATATATTTT. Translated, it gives CASSQDPAGASGNTIYF.

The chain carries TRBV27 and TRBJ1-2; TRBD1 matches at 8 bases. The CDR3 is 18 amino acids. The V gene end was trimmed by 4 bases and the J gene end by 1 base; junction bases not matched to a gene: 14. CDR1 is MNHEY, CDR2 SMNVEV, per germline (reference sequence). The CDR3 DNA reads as TGTGCCAGCAGTTCAACCGCGCAGGGGGCGGGCCATAACTATGGCTACACCTTC. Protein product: CASSSTAQGAGHNYGYTF.

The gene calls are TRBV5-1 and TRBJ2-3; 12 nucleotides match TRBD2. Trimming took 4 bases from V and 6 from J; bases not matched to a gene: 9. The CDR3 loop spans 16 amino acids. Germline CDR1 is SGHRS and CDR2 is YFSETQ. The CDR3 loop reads CASSPGLAGRWDTQYF. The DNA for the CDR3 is TGCGCCAGCAGCCCGGGACTAGCGGGTAGGTGGGATACGCAGTATTTT.

The CDR3, as DNA: TGTGCCACCAGCAGAGCGCACAGGTCTGGAAACACCATATATTTT. The encoded protein is CATSRAHRSGNTIYF. The chain joins TRBV15 to TRBJ1-3, with a tentative D call TRBD1 (5 bases). CDR1 is LNHNV and CDR2 is YYDKDF in the germline V gene (reference sequence). This CDR3 has 15 residues. The V end was cut by 1 base, the J end by 1 base, with 8 bases between.

CDR3 sequence: CASSPVSGSADTQYF. The CDR3 nucleotides read TGTGCCAGCTCACCAGTTTCAGGGTCCGCAGATACGCAGTATTTT. J is TRBJ2-3 and V is TRBV18; D perhaps matches TRBD1 (5 bases). Germline CDR1 reads KGHSH; CDR2 reads LQKENI. The ends were cut back, 2 bases at V and 4 bases at J, with 13 bases in the middle. The CDR3 spans 15 residues.

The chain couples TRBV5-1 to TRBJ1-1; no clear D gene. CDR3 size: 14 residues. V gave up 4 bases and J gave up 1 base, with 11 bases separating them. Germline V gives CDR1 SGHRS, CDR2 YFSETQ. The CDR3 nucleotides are TGCGCCAGCAGCCCCATGCCAGGGAACACTGAAGCTTTCTTT. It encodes CASSPMPGNTEAFF.

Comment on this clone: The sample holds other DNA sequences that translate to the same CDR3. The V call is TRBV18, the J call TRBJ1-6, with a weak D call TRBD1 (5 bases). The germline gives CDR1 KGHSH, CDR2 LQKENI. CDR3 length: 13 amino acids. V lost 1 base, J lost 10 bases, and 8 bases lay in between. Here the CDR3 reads CASSPQGNSPLHF. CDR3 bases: TGTGCCAGCTCACCACAGGGGAACTCACCCCTCCACTTT. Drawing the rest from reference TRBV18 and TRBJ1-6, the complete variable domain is NAGVMQNPRHLVRRRGQEARLRCSPMKGHSHVYWYRQLPEEGLKFMVYLQKENIIDESGMPKERFSAEFPKEGPSILRIQQVVRGDSAAYFCASSPQGNSPLHFGNGTRLTVT.

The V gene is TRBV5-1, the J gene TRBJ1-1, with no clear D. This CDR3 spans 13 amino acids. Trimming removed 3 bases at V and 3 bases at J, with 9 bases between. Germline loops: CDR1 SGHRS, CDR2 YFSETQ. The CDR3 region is CASSSRADTEAFF. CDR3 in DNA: TGCGCCAGCAGCTCCCGCGCGGACACTGAAGCTTTCTTT.

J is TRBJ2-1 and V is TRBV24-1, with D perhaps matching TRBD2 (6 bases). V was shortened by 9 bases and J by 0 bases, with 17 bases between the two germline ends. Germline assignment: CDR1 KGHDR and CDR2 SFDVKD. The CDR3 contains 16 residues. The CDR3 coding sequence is TGTGCCACCCGGCCCGGGGACGGGAGCTCCTACAATGAGCAGTTCTTC. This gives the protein CATRPGDGSSYNEQFF.

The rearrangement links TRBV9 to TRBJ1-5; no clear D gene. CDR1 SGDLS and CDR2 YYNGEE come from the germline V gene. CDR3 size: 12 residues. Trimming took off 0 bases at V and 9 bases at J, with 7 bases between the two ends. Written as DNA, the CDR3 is TGTGCCAGCAGCGTAGAAGGAGGGCCCCAGCATTTT. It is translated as CASSVEGGPQHF.

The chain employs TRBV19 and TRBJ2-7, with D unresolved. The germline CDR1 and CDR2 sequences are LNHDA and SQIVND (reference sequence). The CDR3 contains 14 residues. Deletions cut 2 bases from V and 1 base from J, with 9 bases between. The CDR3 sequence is CASSITATSYEQYF. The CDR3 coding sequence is TGTGCCAGTAGTATAACGGCGACTTCCTACGAGCAGTACTTC.

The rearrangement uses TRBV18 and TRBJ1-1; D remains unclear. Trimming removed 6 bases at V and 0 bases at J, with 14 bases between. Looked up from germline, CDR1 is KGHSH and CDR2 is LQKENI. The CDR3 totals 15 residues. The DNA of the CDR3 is TGTGCCAGCTCTCGTGAGGCAGTTATGAACACTGAAGCTTTCTTT. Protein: CASSREAVMNTEAFF.

For the CDR3, the DNA is TGCGCCAGCAGCCAGGACATCAGATCGGGTCAGCCCCAGCATTTT. Its translation is CASSQDIRSGQPQHF. The chain recombines TRBV23-1 with TRBJ1-5; maybe TRBD1 (5 bases). TRBV23-1 is treated as an ORF (open reading frame) with a function not yet certain. There are 15 residues in the CDR3. V was shortened by 6 bases and J by 6 bases, with 18 bases between the two germline ends.

DNA for the CDR3: TGTGCCAGCAGCCAACCGGGACTAGCGAACAATGAGCAGTTCTTC. It specifies CASSQPGLANNEQFF. The rearrangement uses TRBV3-1 (or the pseudogene TRBV3-2) and TRBJ2-1; TRBD2 matches 10 bases. Germline loops: CDR1 LGHDT, CDR2 YNNKEL (reference sequence). V gave up 2 bases and J gave up 5 bases; unmatched junction bases: 3. The length of the CDR3 is 15 residues.

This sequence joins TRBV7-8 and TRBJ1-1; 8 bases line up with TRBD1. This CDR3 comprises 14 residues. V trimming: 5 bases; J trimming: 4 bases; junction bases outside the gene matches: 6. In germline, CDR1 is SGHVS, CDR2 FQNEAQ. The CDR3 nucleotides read TGTGCCAGCAGCCAGGGACAGGCCCTCACTGAAGCTTTCTTT. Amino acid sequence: CASSQGQALTEAFF.

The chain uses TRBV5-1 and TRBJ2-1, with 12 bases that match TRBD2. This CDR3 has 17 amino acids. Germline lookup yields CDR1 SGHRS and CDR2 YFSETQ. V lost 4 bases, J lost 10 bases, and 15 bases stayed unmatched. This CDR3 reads CASSRTPSGRALPEQFF. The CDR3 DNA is TGCGCCAGCAGCCGGACACCTAGCGGGAGGGCCCTCCCAGAGCAGTTCTTC.

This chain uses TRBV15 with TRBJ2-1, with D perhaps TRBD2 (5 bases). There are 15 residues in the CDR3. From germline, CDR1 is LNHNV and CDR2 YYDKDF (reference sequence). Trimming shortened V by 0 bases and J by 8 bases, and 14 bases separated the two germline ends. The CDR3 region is CATSRDLAEHHEQFF. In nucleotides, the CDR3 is TGTGCCACCAGCAGAGATCTAGCCGAGCACCATGAGCAGTTCTTC. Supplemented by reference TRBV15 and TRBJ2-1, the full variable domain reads DAMVIQNPRYQVTQFGKPVTLSCSQTLNHNVMYWYQQKSSQAPKLLFHYYDKDFNNEADTPDNFQSRRPNTSFCFLDIRSPGLGDTAMYLCATSRDLAEHHEQFFGPGTRLTVL.